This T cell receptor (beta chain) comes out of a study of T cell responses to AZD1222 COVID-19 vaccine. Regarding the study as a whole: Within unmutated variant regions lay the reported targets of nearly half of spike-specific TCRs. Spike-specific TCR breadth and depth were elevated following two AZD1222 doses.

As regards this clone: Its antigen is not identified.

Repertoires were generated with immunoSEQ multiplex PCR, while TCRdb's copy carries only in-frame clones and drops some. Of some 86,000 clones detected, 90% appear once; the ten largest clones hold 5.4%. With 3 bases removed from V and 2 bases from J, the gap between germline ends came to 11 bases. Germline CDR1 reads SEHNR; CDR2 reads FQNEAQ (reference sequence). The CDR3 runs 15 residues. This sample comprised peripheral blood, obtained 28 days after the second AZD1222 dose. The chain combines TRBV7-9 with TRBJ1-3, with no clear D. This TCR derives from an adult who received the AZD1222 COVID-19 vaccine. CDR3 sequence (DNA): TGTGCCAGCAGCTTCGGTCCGTCTCCTGGAAACACCATATATTTT. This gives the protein CASSFGPSPGNTIYF.